These 14 T cell receptor beta chains were sequenced from one sample in a study of blood T cell repertoires in COVID-19. The protocol was immunoSEQ multiplex PCR, while the TCRdb copy is restricted to in-frame clones and leaves out a portion. Of around 45,000 clones listed, around 90% are singletons. The specimen was peripheral blood. Receptors originate from a man of 80 years or more with acute or convalescent COVID-19.

The chain has TRBV28 and TRBJ2-5; weak D call: TRBD1 (5 bases). V lost 4 bases and J lost 2, with 17 bases in between. The germline CDR1 and CDR2 sequences are MDHEN and SYDVKM. This CDR3 spans 16 amino acids. CDR3 nucleotide sequence: TGTGCCAGCAGTTCTCTATCTTGGACAAGGCAAGAGACCCAGTACTTC. Amino acids: CASSSLSWTRQETQYF. Complete variable domain (other parts from reference TRBV28 and TRBJ2-5): DVKVTQSSRYLVKRTGEKVFLECVQDMDHENMFWYRQDPGLGLRLIYFSYDVKMKEKGDIPEGYSVSREKKERFSLILESASTNQTSMYLCASSSLSWTRQETQYFGPGTRLLVL.

The chain combines TRBV3-1 (or the pseudogene TRBV3-2) with TRBJ1-4; D perhaps matches TRBD1 (6 bases). Germline V lookup: CDR1 LGHDT, CDR2 YNNKEL (reference sequence). V gave up 3 bases and J gave up 7 bases, with 9 bases separating them. This CDR3 is 13 amino acids long. DNA of the CDR3: TGTGCCAGCAGCCACAGGGGCAGTGAAAAACTGTTTTTT. Residues: CASSHRGSEKLFF.

The V and J genes are TRBV6-5 and TRBJ1-5, with D unclear. Germline-derived CDR1 and CDR2 are MNHEY and SVGAGI. V lost 6 bases to trimming and J lost 2 bases, with 11 bases between them. The CDR3 runs 14 residues. The CDR3 region is CASRGPNGNQPQHF. The CDR3 DNA is TGTGCCAGCAGGGGCCCCAACGGCAATCAGCCCCAGCATTTT.

The chain is built from TRBV14 and TRBJ2-1, with TRBD2 matching 13 bases. The ends lost 1 base at V and 9 bases at J; junction bases unmatched: 6. Germline loops: CDR1 SGHDN, CDR2 FVKESK. The CDR3 runs to 16 residues. CDR3 sequence reads: CASSQGLAGGISEQFF. The CDR3 DNA follows: TGTGCCAGCAGCCAAGGACTAGCGGGGGGAATCAGTGAGCAGTTCTTC.

The chain carries TRBV6-5 and TRBJ2-7; D might be TRBD2 (5 bases). V gave up 7 bases and J gave up 7 bases, with 17 bases separating them. The CDR3 length is 13 residues. From germline, CDR1 is MNHEY and CDR2 SVGAGI. This CDR3 reads CASNGGRWSEQYF. CDR3 nucleotides: TGTGCCAGCAATGGAGGACGCTGGAGTGAGCAGTACTTC.

This sequence joins TRBV4-1 and TRBJ1-3; D not resolved. Trimming removed 0 bases at V and 1 base at J, with 13 bases between. The CDR3 extends over 17 amino acids. Per the germline V gene, CDR1 is MGHRA and CDR2 is YSYEKL. CDR3: CASSQEGGLPSGNTIYF. The CDR3 coding sequence is TGCGCCAGCAGCCAAGAGGGCGGGCTACCATCTGGAAACACCATATATTTT.

The rearrangement joins TRBV10-3 to TRBJ1-1; the D is unclear. Trimming cost V 4 bases and J 1 base, with 10 bases left between them. The CDR3 is made up of 14 amino acids. Germline V lookup: CDR1 ENHRY, CDR2 SYGVKD. The CDR3 loop reads CAISGSRGNTEAFF. The CDR3 DNA follows: TGTGCCATCAGTGGCTCGCGGGGGAACACTGAAGCTTTCTTT.

The count of this clone is one. This chain uses TRBV10-2 with TRBJ2-3, with D maybe TRBD2 (6 bases). Germline CDR1 WSHSY, CDR2 SAAADI. The ends were cut back, 3 bases at V and 1 base at J, with 11 bases in the middle. The CDR3 runs to 15 residues. In DNA form, the CDR3 reads TGCGCCAGCAGTGAAGTCTCGGGGGGCACAGATACGCAGTATTTT. Amino acid sequence: CASSEVSGGTDTQYF.

This chain uses TRBV4-2 with TRBJ2-7; 8 bases line up with TRBD2. Looked up from germline, CDR1 is LGHNA and CDR2 is YNFKEQ. Losses at the gene ends were 1 base for V and 3 bases for J; bases not matched to a gene: 8. This CDR3 is 16 amino acids long. CDR3 DNA: TGTGCCAGCAGCCAAGCAGCGCGGGGGGACCTCTACGAGCAGTACTTC. Translation gives CASSQAARGDLYEQYF.

Here the CDR3 reads CASTHQAGRHTEAFF. The CDR3 DNA sequence: TGTGCCAGCACCCACCAGGCGGGGCGGCACACTGAAGCTTTCTTT. The gene calls are TRBV7-8 and TRBJ1-1; tentatively, D is TRBD1 (5 bases). The germline V and J ends were trimmed by 7 bases and 3 bases, with 18 bases remaining between them. The CDR3 sequence is 15 residues long. Germline values: CDR1 SGHVS, CDR2 FQNEAQ.

The chain is built from TRBV15 and TRBJ2-1; 9 bases fit TRBD1. This CDR3 is 18 amino acids long. V shed 2 bases and J 7 bases; nucleotides not matched to a gene: 15. Germline CDR1 LNHNV, CDR2 YYDKDF (reference sequence). CDR3 region: CATSRPLRADRGGNEQFF. CDR3 in DNA: TGTGCCACCAGCAGACCCCTCAGGGCAGACAGGGGGGGTAATGAGCAGTTCTTC.

The chain carries TRBV10-3 and TRBJ1-2; D remains unclear. V was cut by 6 bases and J by 3 bases, with 20 bases left in between. The germline gives CDR1 ENHRY, CDR2 SYGVKD. CDR3 size: 16 residues. CDR3 DNA: TGTGCCATCAGCGCAACGTTGACCAGGAAGTACTATGGCTACACCTTC. It translates to CAISATLTRKYYGYTF.

This sequence joins TRBV9 and TRBJ1-5, with a possible D match to TRBD1 (6 bases). V was trimmed by 0 bases and J by 6 bases, leaving 13 bases between them. CDR1 is SGDLS, CDR2 YYNGEE, per germline. The CDR3 loop spans 15 amino acids. CDR3 amino acids: CASSVVGGRGQPQHF. As DNA, the CDR3 is TGTGCCAGCAGCGTAGTAGGGGGTCGGGGTCAGCCCCAGCATTTT.

V gene TRBV19 combines with J gene TRBJ1-5, with D tentatively TRBD1 (5 bases). CDR1 is LNHDA and CDR2 is SQIVND in the germline V gene (reference sequence). The ends were cut back, 6 bases at V and 0 bases at J, with 15 bases in the middle. This CDR3 is 16 amino acids long. CDR3 loop: CASSPRRGNSNQPQHF. For the CDR3, the DNA is TGTGCCAGTAGCCCTAGGCGGGGGAATAGCAATCAGCCCCAGCATTTT.